The 4 T cell receptor beta chains below all came from one sample that was sequenced in a study of cytomegalovirus exposure and HLA in healthy donors. This PCR relied on a set of 60 Vbeta primers and 13 Jbeta primers. Using immunoSEQ multiplex PCR, the repertoire was profiled, and TCRdb retains in-frame clones only, with some absent. The sample carries 200,000 or so clones, around 81% recorded once. Specimen: PBMCs. The receptors derive from a woman aged 18-30 years in good health and CMV-seropositive.

The chain combines TRBV19 with TRBJ1-4, with unresolved D. V was trimmed by 6 bases and J by 5 bases, leaving 13 bases between them. Germline V CDR1 and CDR2: LNHDA, SQIVND (reference sequence). The length of the CDR3 is 14 residues. The CDR3 region is CASSFGQTNEKLFF. The CDR3 coding sequence is TGTGCCAGTAGCTTTGGGCAGACAAATGAAAAACTGTTTTTT.

J is TRBJ1-5 and V is TRBV19; no clear D. V was shortened by 3 bases and J by 9 bases, with 9 bases between the two germline ends. The CDR3 has 12 amino acids. The germline gives CDR1 LNHDA, CDR2 SQIVND (reference sequence). The DNA of the CDR3 is TGTGCCAGTAGTATTTCGGTTTTGCCCCAGCATTTT. Translating it yields CASSISVLPQHF.

This clone was recorded once. V gene TRBV21-1 combines with J gene TRBJ2-5; the table gives TRBD2 as D, unverified against the DNA. TRBV21-1 has pseudogene status. The length of the CDR3 is 13 residues. The CDR3 loop reads CASSTRGSGTQYF. CDR3 sequence (DNA): TGTGCCAGCAGCACCCGGGGGTCGGGGACCCAGTACTTC.

This chain uses TRBV30 with TRBJ1-6; D unclear. CDR3 length: 14 amino acids. The V and J ends lost 2 bases and 14 bases respectively, with 19 bases between them. The germline V gene has CDR1 GTSNPN and CDR2 SVGIG (reference sequence). The CDR3 reads CAWSWGGSGKTLHF. The CDR3 DNA sequence: TGTGCCTGGAGTTGGGGAGGTTCCGGGAAGACCCTCCACTTT.